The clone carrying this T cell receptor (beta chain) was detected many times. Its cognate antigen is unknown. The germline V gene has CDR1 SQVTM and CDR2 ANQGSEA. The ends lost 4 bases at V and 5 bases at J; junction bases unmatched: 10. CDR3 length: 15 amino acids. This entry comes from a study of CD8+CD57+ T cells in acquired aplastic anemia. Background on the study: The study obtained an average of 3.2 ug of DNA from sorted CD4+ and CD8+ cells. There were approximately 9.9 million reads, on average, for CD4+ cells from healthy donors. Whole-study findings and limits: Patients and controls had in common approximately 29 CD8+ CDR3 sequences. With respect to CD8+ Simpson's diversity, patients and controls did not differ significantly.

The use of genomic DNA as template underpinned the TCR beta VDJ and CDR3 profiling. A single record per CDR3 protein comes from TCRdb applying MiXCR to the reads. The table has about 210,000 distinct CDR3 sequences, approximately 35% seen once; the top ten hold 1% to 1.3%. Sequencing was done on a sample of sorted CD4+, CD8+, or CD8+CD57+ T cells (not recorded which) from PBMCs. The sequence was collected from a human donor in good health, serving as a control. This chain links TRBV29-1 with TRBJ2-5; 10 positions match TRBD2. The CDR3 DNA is TGCAGCGTTGCTTCCTCACTAGCGGGGCAGGAGACCCAGTACTTC. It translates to CSVASSLAGQETQYF.